The 12 T cell receptor beta chains below all came from one sample that was sequenced in a study of blood T cells in healthy people across ages. Using a J-beta primer mix together with a sample-barcoded 5' primer, a second PCR was run for roughly 6 to 12 cycles. In TCRdb, the 5' RACE reads were re-called with MiXCR into one record per CDR3 protein. The repertoire consists of about 670,000 distinct CDR3 sequences, with approximately 52% occurring once and the leading ten covering approximately 13%. The sample was blood. The receptors originated from a woman aged 80 or over in good health.

At least ten counts were recorded for this clonotype. The chain carries TRBV6-1 and TRBJ2-3; no clear D. V was clipped by 0 bases and J by 6 bases, with 13 bases between them. This CDR3 has 15 amino acids. Germline CDR1 is MNHNS and CDR2 is SASEGT. CDR3 DNA: TGTGCCAGCAGTGAAGCGGAAGGTTCAAGTGATACGCAGTATTTT. Its translation: CASSEAEGSSDTQYF.

The J gene is TRBJ2-1, the V gene TRBV29-1; 13 bases match TRBD2. Germline assignment: CDR1 SQVTM and CDR2 ANQGSEA. The CDR3 is 14 residues long. Trimming at V came to 4 bases and at J to 10 bases, leaving 7 bases not matched to a gene. The DNA of the CDR3 is TGCAGCGTTGCGGAGGGACTAGCGGGAAGGGAGCAGTTCTTC. This codes for CSVAEGLAGREQFF.

The V call is TRBV29-1, the J call TRBJ2-7; D ambiguous. The germline gives CDR1 SQVTM, CDR2 ANQGSEA. Trimming removed 4 bases from V and 0 bases from J, with 10 bases in between. CDR3 size: 13 residues. The CDR3: CSVVSAHSYEQYF. Here the CDR3 DNA reads TGCAGCGTTGTGTCAGCTCACTCCTACGAGCAGTACTTC.

As concerns this clonotype: Possible read error: a much larger clone is one base away. The rearrangement joins TRBV20-1 to TRBJ2-7, with D possibly TRBD1 on 6 matching bases. The end of the DNA is better explained by TRBJ2-5, so the J call may be wrong. The CDR3 spans 12 residues. The germline gives CDR1 DFQATT, CDR2 SNEGSKA (reference sequence). The chain's CDR3 is CSARDSRETQYF. CDR3 DNA sequence: TGCAGTGCTAGGGACAGCCGAGAGACCCAGTACTTC.

About this clonotype: Given a much more abundant clone one base away, this may be a read error. The rearrangement links TRBV7-9 to TRBJ2-5; D is possibly TRBD2 (5 bases). Germline V CDR1 and CDR2: SEHNR, FQNEAQ (reference sequence). The CDR3 spans 14 residues. Trimming left V 8 bases short and J 3 bases short, with 16 bases between. CDR3 amino acids: CASGHRAGKETQYF. The CDR3, as DNA: TGTGCCAGCGGCCACCGGGCCGGGAAAGAGACCCAGTACTTC. Supplemented by reference TRBV7-9 and TRBJ2-5, the full variable domain reads DTGVSQNPRHKITKRGQNVTFRCDPISEHNRLYWYRQTLGQGPEFLTYFQNEAQLEKSRLLSDRFSAERPKGSFSTLEIQRTEQGDSAMYLCASGHRAGKETQYFGPGTRLLVL.

The rearrangement links TRBV5-5 to TRBJ1-3; D not resolved. With 1 base removed from V and 0 bases from J, the gap between germline ends came to 5 bases. CDR1 and CDR2 (germline): SGHKS, YYEKEE (reference sequence). The length of the CDR3 is 14 residues. The chain's CDR3 is CASSLTNSGNTIYF. The CDR3 DNA follows: TGTGCCAGCAGCTTGACTAACTCTGGAAACACCATATATTTT.

The V gene is TRBV28, the J gene TRBJ2-5; D is unclear. This CDR3 comprises 16 residues. V was shortened by 5 bases and J by 1 base, with 17 bases between the two germline ends. The germline CDR1 and CDR2 sequences are MDHEN and SYDVKM. The DNA of the CDR3 is TGTGCCAGCAGTGGCTTAAAAGCGAGTACCCAAGAGACCCAGTACTTC. Translated, it gives CASSGLKASTQETQYF.

The chain combines TRBV3-1 with TRBJ2-1; 13 bases map to TRBD2. V shed 4 bases, J shed 1 base, and the junction held 16 bases outside the gene matches. The CDR3 covers 21 residues. The germline CDR1 and CDR2 sequences are LGHDT and YNNKEL (reference sequence). CDR3 coding DNA: TGTGCCAGCAGCCCCCGCACCTTTTCGGGACTAGCGGGGAGGTCCTACAATGAGCAGTTCTTC. Its translation: CASSPRTFSGLAGRSYNEQFF.

In its sample, this clonotype was seen a few times. The V gene is TRBV5-1, the J gene TRBJ2-5, with 9 bases lining up with TRBD1. The J call is in doubt because the DNA end fits TRBJ2-7 better. This CDR3 region has 16 residues. Germline V gene data show CDR1 as SGHRS and CDR2 as YFSETQ. CDR3 DNA sequence: TGCGCCAGCAGCTTGGGTTTAGGGACAGGGCCCTACGAGCAGTACTTC. Translating gives CASSLGLGTGPYEQYF.

This clonotype came up many times. The chain carries TRBV4-1 and TRBJ1-4, with D possibly matching TRBD1 (5 bases). Germline V CDR1 and CDR2: MGHRA, YSYEKL. The CDR3 is 14 amino acids. Deletions cut 1 base from V and 5 bases from J, with 8 bases between. CDR3 nucleotide sequence: TGCGCCAGCAGCCAAGGGGGGAGGAATGAAAAACTGTTTTTT. Translating it yields CASSQGGRNEKLFF.

This clonotype was counted ten times or more. This rearrangement joins TRBV4-1 to TRBJ2-1, with a weak D call TRBD2 (6 bases). V was cut by 1 base and J by 3 bases, with 13 bases left in between. Germline V CDR1 and CDR2: MGHRA, YSYEKL. The CDR3 is 16 amino acids. The CDR3 bases are TGCGCCAGCAGCCAAGTGGAGGGTAAGAACTACAATGAGCAGTTCTTC. As protein: CASSQVEGKNYNEQFF.

The chain couples TRBV20-1 to TRBJ1-2; D might be TRBD1 (5 bases). V was pared by 3 bases and J by 5 bases, with 13 bases between. CDR3 size: 13 residues. Per germline, CDR1 DFQATT and CDR2 SNEGSKA (reference sequence). Here the CDR3 reads CSASRGTGYGYTF. The CDR3 DNA reads as TGCAGTGCTAGTCGGGGGACGGGTTATGGCTACACCTTC.